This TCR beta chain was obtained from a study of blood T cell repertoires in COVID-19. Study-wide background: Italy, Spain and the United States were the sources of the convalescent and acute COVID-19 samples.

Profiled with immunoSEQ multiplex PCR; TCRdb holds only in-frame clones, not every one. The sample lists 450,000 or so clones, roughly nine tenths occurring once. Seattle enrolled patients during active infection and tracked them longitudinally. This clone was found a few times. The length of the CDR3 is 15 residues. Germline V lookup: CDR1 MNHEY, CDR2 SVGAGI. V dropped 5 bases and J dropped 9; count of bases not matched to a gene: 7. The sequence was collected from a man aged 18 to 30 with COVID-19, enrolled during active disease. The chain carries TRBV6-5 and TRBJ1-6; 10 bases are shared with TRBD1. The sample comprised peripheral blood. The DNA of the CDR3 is TGTGCCAGCAGTACAACGACAGGGGGCTTTTCACCCCTCCACTTT. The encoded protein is CASSTTTGGFSPLHF.